These 26 T cell receptor beta chains came from one sample sequenced in a study of tumor and adjacent non-tumor tissue in lung cancer. The library came from three nested PCR rounds adapted from ARM-PCR protocols. From the multiplex PCR reads, TCRdb called clonotypes with MiXCR, one entry per CDR3 protein. This table holds about 200,000 distinct CDR3 sequences, 71% found once. This sample's RNA came from whole unsorted tissue. Material: lung tumor tissue. Receptor source: a man between 60 and 75 years old with non-small cell lung cancer.

The V and J genes are TRBV5-1 and TRBJ2-4; D possibly uses TRBD1 or TRBD2 (5 bases each). CDR1 is SGHRS and CDR2 is YFSETQ in the germline V gene. The CDR3 loop spans 13 amino acids. Trimming left V 4 bases short and J 9 bases short, with 14 bases between. The CDR3 nucleotides are TGCGCCAGCAGCAGGGACCCTGGGGGCATTCAGTACTTC. This sequence encodes CASSRDPGGIQYF.

About this clonotype itself: This may stem from a read error, because a much larger clone lies one nucleotide away. The V call is TRBV5-6, the J call TRBJ2-5; weak D call: TRBD1 (5 bases). The germline CDR1 and CDR2 sequences are SGHDT and YYEEEE. This CDR3 spans 13 amino acids. CDR3 nucleotides: TGTGCCGGCAGCTTTGATACAGGAGAGACCCAGTACTTC. Translation gives CAGSFDTGETQYF.

With regard to this clonotype: The junction differs from germline at one of its ends, possibly a read error. The V and J genes are TRBV12-3 or TRBV12-4 and TRBJ2-1; 7 bases are shared with TRBD1. This CDR3 is 16 amino acids long. CDR3 bases: TGTGCCAGTAGTTTTGGTCACAGGGGAGCCTGCAATGAGCAGTTCTTC. This encodes CASSFGHRGACNEQFF.

This sequence joins TRBV28 and TRBJ2-7; possible D gene TRBD2, 6 bases. The V and J ends lost 2 bases and 4 bases respectively, with 15 bases between them. This CDR3 spans 15 amino acids. Germline-derived CDR1 and CDR2 are MDHEN and SYDVKM. The CDR3 sequence: CASSLRGPAGYEQYF. CDR3 nucleotide sequence: TGTGCCAGCAGTTTAAGGGGACCCGCGGGGTACGAGCAGTACTTC. Using reference TRBV28 and TRBJ2-7 for the parts outside the CDR3, the full variable domain is DVKVTQSSRYLVKRTGEKVFLECVQDMDHENMFWYRQDPGLGLRLIYFSYDVKMKEKGDIPEGYSVSREKKERFSLILESASTNQTSMYLCASSLRGPAGYEQYFGPGTRLTVT.

This clonotype was seen more than once but under ten times. J is TRBJ2-7 and V is TRBV20-1, with 9 bases matching TRBD2. The CDR3 sequence is 17 residues long. The V gene's germline CDR1 is DFQATT and CDR2 SNEGSKA (reference sequence). The ends lost 0 bases at V and 2 bases at J; junction bases unmatched: 11. The CDR3 spells CSARDLRASGTTYEQYF. The CDR3, as DNA: TGCAGTGCTAGAGATCTTCGGGCTAGCGGGACCACCTACGAGCAGTACTTC.

Concerning this clonotype itself: This CDR3 is missing its conserved last phenylalanine or tryptophan, likely due to a read error. The chain is built from TRBV12-3 or TRBV12-4 and TRBJ1-1; the match to TRBD1 covers 8 bases. This CDR3 region has 15 residues. J gave up 5 bases and V 7 bases, and 12 bases lay outside the gene matches. CDR3 protein: CASTTIGQGGTEAFL. The DNA of the CDR3 is TGTGCCAGCACCACCATTGGACAGGGTGGAACTGAAGCTTTCCTT.

With respect to this clonotype: A much larger clone differs from this one at a single base, so this may be a read error. The J gene is TRBJ2-5, the V gene TRBV20-1, with 8 nucleotides matching TRBD1. CDR1 is DFQATT, CDR2 SNEGSKA, per germline (reference sequence). The CDR3 contains 14 residues. The J segment lost 4 bases and the V segment lost 7 bases, leaving 11 bases of the junction unmatched. The CDR3 reads CSVRAGGESETQYF. CDR3 coding DNA: TGCAGTGTTAGGGCAGGGGGCGAGTCAGAGACCCAGTACTTC.

J is TRBJ2-5 and V is TRBV20-1; TRBD2 agrees at 7 bases. Germline assignment: CDR1 DFQATT and CDR2 SNEGSKA (reference sequence). The CDR3 is made up of 17 amino acids. Trimming took 0 bases from V and 12 from J; bases not matched to a gene: 22. The CDR3 coding sequence is TGCAGTGCTAGAGATCTACCCGGACTAGTCACCAAAGAGATCAAGTACTTC. Residues: CSARDLPGLVTKEIKYF.

With regard to this clonotype: A much larger clone lies one base from this, so it may be a read error. The J gene is TRBJ2-5, the V gene TRBV10-1; 8 bases fit TRBD1. Germline CDR1 WNHNN, CDR2 SYGVQD (reference sequence). The J segment lost 7 bases and the V segment lost 5 bases, leaving 6 bases of the junction unmatched. This CDR3 region has 13 residues. CDR3 coding DNA: TGCGCCAGCAGTAGGACAGGGTTTGGGACCCAGTACTTC. Its protein is CASSRTGFGTQYF.

The CDR3 region is CASSLVQEYFSQPQHF. Written as DNA, the CDR3 is TGTGCCAGCAGTCTAGTACAGGAGTACTTCAGTCAGCCCCAGCATTTT. This chain uses TRBV28 with TRBJ1-5, with a possible D match to TRBD1 (5 bases). The germline V gene has CDR1 MDHEN and CDR2 SYDVKM. Trimming took off 5 bases at V and 6 bases at J, with 20 bases between the two ends. The CDR3 loop spans 16 amino acids.

The chain employs TRBV6-1 and TRBJ2-7; D ambiguous. The germline V and J ends were trimmed by 6 bases and 3 bases, with 12 bases remaining between them. The CDR3 is made up of 13 amino acids. Germline lookup yields CDR1 MNHNS and CDR2 SASEGT. CDR3 bases: TGTGCCAGCAGGGGAACCCTACTCTACGAGCAGTACTTC. This gives the protein CASRGTLLYEQYF.

In its sample, this clonotype was seen a few times. J is TRBJ1-4 and V is TRBV12-3 or TRBV12-4; weak D call: TRBD1 (6 bases). The CDR3 length is 15 residues. V was pared by 8 bases and J by 7 bases, with 20 bases between. The chain's CDR3 is CASATGQHYGEKLFF. The CDR3 region has the DNA TGTGCCAGCGCGACAGGACAGCATTATGGTGAAAAACTGTTTTTT.

As regards this clonotype: This likely comes from a read error, as the CDR3 has no conserved phenylalanine or tryptophan at its end. This chain joins TRBV6-2 or TRBV6-3 and TRBJ2-7; D gene unclear. The CDR3 is made up of 15 amino acids. Germline assignment: CDR1 MNHEY and CDR2 SVGEGT. Between the trimmed V and J ends, which lost 7 bases and 7 bases, there was a span of 23 bases. The chain's CDR3 is CASIGKNSFPGEQYY. CDR3 bases: TGTGCCAGCATTGGTAAGAATAGTTTCCCCGGTGAGCAGTACTAC.

This clonotype was seen just once. At one end the junction does not follow the germline gene, possibly because of a read error. The chain links TRBV20-1 to TRBJ2-1; 7 bases agree with TRBD1. Germline V gives CDR1 DFQATT, CDR2 SNEGSKA (reference sequence). The CDR3 runs 14 residues. CDR3 DNA: TGCAATGCTATCGACAGGGTCGCTGGCAATGAGCAGTTCTTC. This encodes CNAIDRVAGNEQFF.

The chain is built from TRBV5-1 and TRBJ2-4, with 11 bases lining up with TRBD2. CDR1 is SGHRS, CDR2 YFSETQ, per germline. The CDR3 loop spans 15 amino acids. V dropped 5 bases and J dropped 4; count of bases not matched to a gene: 5. The CDR3 spells CASSSGTSGKNIQYF. The CDR3 DNA reads TGCGCCAGCAGTTCCGGGACTAGCGGAAAAAACATTCAGTACTTC.

Concerning this clonotype itself: A read error may explain this, as a much larger clone is one base away. The CDR3 ends on some other residue instead of the conserved phenylalanine or tryptophan, so this is likely a read error. This rearrangement joins TRBV11-2 to TRBJ2-1; 7 bases are a match to TRBD2. This CDR3 spans 15 amino acids. The junction had 10 bases not matched to a gene; V was cut back by 5 bases and J by 6 bases. Germline assignment: CDR1 SGHAT and CDR2 FQNNGV. This chain's CDR3 is CASSHYAGAANEQFY. In nucleotides, the CDR3 is TGTGCCAGCAGCCACTACGCGGGAGCGGCCAATGAGCAGTTCTAC.

A remark on this clonotype: A much larger clone lies one base from this, so it may be a read error. The chain combines TRBV20-1 with TRBJ2-1; 8 nucleotides line up with TRBD2. Germline lookup yields CDR1 DFQATT and CDR2 SNEGSKA (reference sequence). The CDR3 length is 17 residues. CDR3 coding DNA: TGCAGTGCTAGGTCGCGGGAGGCTTCCTGGTTGAGTAATGAGCATTTCTTC. It yields the protein CSARSREASWLSNEHFF.

This clonotype was found once. The chain is built from TRBV6-1 and TRBJ1-1; D uncertain. V was cut by 2 bases and J by 1 base, with 14 bases left in between. This CDR3 is built from 16 residues. Germline V gene sequence: CDR1 MNHNS, CDR2 SASEGT. The CDR3 protein is CASSEMLGMQNTEAFF. In DNA, the CDR3 is TGTGCCAGCAGTGAAATGTTAGGGATGCAGAACACTGAAGCTTTCTTT.

The gene calls are TRBV20-1 and TRBJ2-1; D may be TRBD2 (5 bases). The CDR3 has 15 residues. The germline CDR1 and CDR2 sequences are DFQATT and SNEGSKA (reference sequence). Trimming shortened V by 4 bases and J by 4 bases, and 17 bases separated the two germline ends. The CDR3 DNA follows: TGCAGTGCTATCATAGTGGGAGTCTCATACAATGAGCAGTTCTTC. It specifies CSAIIVGVSYNEQFF.

This clonotype showed up many times. The gene calls are TRBV29-1 and TRBJ1-1; D ambiguous. Trimming cost V 6 bases and J 9 bases, with 17 bases left between them. This CDR3 spans 12 amino acids. Germline CDR1 and CDR2: SQVTM and ANQGSEA. Here the CDR3 reads CSVRVGSRQAFF. CDR3 in DNA: TGCAGCGTGCGGGTAGGGAGCCGACAAGCTTTCTTT.

As concerns this clonotype: Compared with germline, one end of the junction differs, possibly owing to a read error. This rearrangement joins TRBV5-6 to TRBJ2-2, with D uncertain. The CDR3 runs 17 residues. CDR1 SGHDT and CDR2 YYEEEE come from the germline V gene. CDR3 DNA: TGTGCTAGCAGCTTGTTTTTGGGTGGAGTGTACACCGGGGAGCTGTTTTTT. Translated: CASSLFLGGVYTGELFF.

As for this clonotype: At one end the junction does not follow the germline gene, possibly because of a read error. V and J are TRBV11-2 and TRBJ2-7, with 8 bases aligning to TRBD1. The CDR3 totals 15 residues. Germline V gene lookup returns CDR1 SGHAT and CDR2 FQNNGV. CDR3 DNA: TGTGCCAGCAGCTTAGGTTCAGGGGGCGGGCACGGGCAGTATTTC. Protein: CASSLGSGGGHGQYF.

As regards this clonotype: It may be a read error: a sequence one base away is much more abundant. J is TRBJ1-5 and V is TRBV4-2, with a possible D match to TRBD1 (5 bases). Germline V lookup: CDR1 LGHNA, CDR2 YNFKEQ. The CDR3 contains 16 residues. CDR3 protein: CTSSQDLGGSNQPQHF. CDR3 in DNA: TGTACCAGCAGCCAAGATTTGGGGGGGTCCAATCAGCCCCAGCATTTT.

Ten or more counts support this clonotype. This sequence joins TRBV11-1 and TRBJ2-7; the match to TRBD1 covers 9 bases. CDR1 and CDR2 from the germline V gene are SGHAT and FQDESV (reference sequence). The length of the CDR3 is 15 residues. Trimming cost V 3 bases and J 4 bases; bases outside gene matches: 7. CDR3 DNA: TGTGCCAGCAGCTTTTCCTCCGGGACAGGGTACGAGCAGTACTTC. Translation: CASSFSSGTGYEQYF.

On this clonotype itself: A read error may be the cause here, since a much bigger clone is one base away. V gene TRBV30 combines with J gene TRBJ2-7, with 9 bases identical to TRBD1. This CDR3 has 13 residues. Losses at the gene ends were 4 bases for V and 3 bases for J; bases not matched to a gene: 4. Per germline, CDR1 GTSNPN and CDR2 SVGIG (reference sequence). The CDR3 DNA sequence: TGTGCCTGGAAGGGACAGGGAGTCTACGAGCAGTACTTC. It is translated as CAWKGQGVYEQYF.

This clonotype was seen repeatedly, ten times or more. This sequence joins TRBV6-2 or TRBV6-3 and TRBJ2-3; D gene ambiguous. Germline CDR1 MNHEY, CDR2 SVGEGT. The CDR3 sequence is 17 residues long. Trimming took 8 bases from V and 3 from J, leaving 24 bases between them. The CDR3 sequence: CASGEGRPNPETDTQYF. In DNA, the CDR3 is TGTGCCAGCGGAGAAGGGCGCCCGAATCCAGAAACAGATACGCAGTATTTT.